The TCR beta chain described here comes from a study of cytomegalovirus exposure and HLA in healthy donors. Study observations and caveats: In a later analysis, about 17,000 TCR beta sequences were associated with HLA alleles at 0.05 false discovery rate. TCR sequences were mostly rare, though some public TCRs occurred in many donors. About 87% or about 30% of the time was how often most TCR beta V segments were productive, according to an earlier analysis.

Germline assignment: CDR1 ENHRY and CDR2 SYGVKD. The CDR3 runs 14 residues. Germline trimming cut 5 bases from V and 1 base from J; bases unmatched to any gene: 4. On this clone: Antigen unknown.

At collection, donors were nominally healthy, but unrecorded immune exposures were probable. PCR was performed using 60 Vbeta and 13 Jbeta primers. Produced via immunoSEQ multiplex PCR; TCRdb's table is partial and in-frame only. Of 150,000 to 200,000 clones listed, 60% to 80% are singletons. The sequence came from a woman in her 30s in good health and CMV-seronegative. Material for sequencing was PBMCs. The chain combines TRBV10-3 with TRBJ1-1, with 7 bases that match TRBD1. The CDR3 sequence is CAISHGTENTEAFF. The CDR3 DNA reads as TGTGCCATCAGTCATGGGACAGAGAACACTGAAGCTTTCTTT.